This TCR beta chain is drawn from a study of blood T cell repertoires in COVID-19. Turning to the study itself: Material from acute and convalescent COVID-19 was sourced from the United States, Italy and Spain. Nucleic acid was either cDNA or gDNA, and it came from T cells, B-cell-depleted T cells, or PBMCs.

Original processing methods: The authors estimated nucleated cell counts from reference gene primer amplification. Some clones are missing from TCRdb's copy, which holds only in-frame ones; the method was immunoSEQ multiplex PCR. V, J and clone size derive from that table, while D and trimming were established from the DNA sequence. The top ten clones hold 0.95% to 1.5% of a sample with 100,000 to 150,000 clones, roughly 88% of them seen once. J was trimmed by 1 base and V by 7 bases; bases with no gene match: 6. The germline V gene encodes CDR1 MNHEY and CDR2 SVGAGI. The CDR3 extends over 15 amino acids.

The chain uses TRBV6-5 and TRBJ2-2; TRBD1 agrees at 7 bases. The receptor's source is a woman of 80 years or more with acute or convalescent COVID-19. The sequenced sample was peripheral blood. The CDR3 DNA follows: TGTGCCAGCACCCAGACAGGGATGAACACCGGGGAGCTGTTTTTT. Translated: CASTQTGMNTGELFF.